The T cell receptor beta chain under discussion was sequenced for a study of spatial heterogeneity in lung cancer. Background on the study: The average count in raw reads for each unique TCR and UMI combination exceeded eight appearances.

Regarding time point: sample taken at primary tumor resection. Unsorted whole RNA from tumor, nontumor lung or frozen PBMC underwent sequencing. The donors were about 67 patients with non-small cell lung cancer that was early-stage and untreated. Germline CDR1 and CDR2: SGHTA and FQGTGA. V gave up 5 bases and J gave up 2 bases, with 18 bases separating them. The CDR3 consists of 16 residues. TCRdb processed the 5' RACE reads anew with MiXCR; each CDR3 protein has one entry. Of approximately 82,000 distinct CDR3 sequences in the sample, 10% to 15% were seen once. The clonotype originates from a male donor with early-stage non-small cell lung cancer. This specimen was PBMCs, taken at surgery. V gene TRBV7-3 combines with J gene TRBJ1-2, with D perhaps TRBD1 (6 bases). This chain's CDR3 is CASSPDRTRTNYGYTF. The CDR3 DNA reads as TGTGCCAGCAGCCCCGACAGGACCCGTACGAACTATGGCTACACCTTC.